The clone carrying this T cell receptor (beta chain) turned up a few times. Its antigen remains unidentified. This sample stems from a study of T-cell reconstitution after alpha-beta-depleted transplantation in children. General study findings and limits: Elevated TCRbeta diversity at day 60 was traced, in some patients, to surviving recipient T cells and thymic progenitors. There were reportedly several hundred expanded graft clones from which alpha-beta T cells came about two months after transplant. From newly produced T cells came most of the T-cell counts and diversity one year after transplant.

Unique molecular identifiers were used to barcode this TCRbeta library. TCRdb reprocessed the PCR reads with MiXCR, giving one entry per CDR3 protein. The sample has 550,000 to 800,000 distinct CDR3 sequences; about an eighth are singletons. The sequences come from PBMCs, collected before TCRalphabeta/CD19-depleted stem cell transplant. This sequence originates from a girl aged 2 to 10 with congenital amegakaryocytic thrombocytopenia, due to receive a stem cell transplant.

The CDR3 loop reads CSARYHEGYTEAFF. The CDR3 DNA reads TGCAGTGCTAGATACCACGAAGGGTACACTGAAGCTTTCTTT. V and J are TRBV20-1 and TRBJ1-1; D remains ambiguous. Germline CDR1 and CDR2: DFQATT and SNEGSKA (reference sequence). There are 14 residues in the CDR3. The V gene lost 2 bases and the J gene lost 3 bases, with 13 bases spanning the gap.